This T cell receptor beta chain was captured in a study of T cells expressing NK-cell markers. At the level of the study: It was sorted CD3+CD56-NKG2C+, CD3+CD56+NKG2C- and CD3+CD56+NKG2C+ T cells that provided the TCR beta repertoires. Within the sequenced cohort of eight donors, seven exhibited HCMV seropositivity and one was seronegative. Findings and caveats of the study: Dominance of the CD3+CD56-NKG2C+ fraction by these clonotypes also held in a handful of donors. Dominant NKG2C+ clonotypes were found to form about 1.0-8% of CD8+ T cells in more than five donors.

This CDR3 is built from 15 residues. CDR1 SQVTM and CDR2 ANQGSEA come from the germline V gene. Comment on this clonotype: Its specificity is unknown.

TCRdb reprocessed the 5' RACE reads, keeping one entry per CDR3 protein, no DNA. The listing contains approximately 150,000 distinct CDR3 sequences. This TCR came from a man aged 18-30 years in good health. The specimen was blood T cells: a sorted CD56 or NKG2C T cell subset, CD4+ or CD8+ T cells, or bulk PBMC T cells (not recorded which). The V call is TRBV29-1, the J call TRBJ2-3; TCRdb calls TRBD2, which cannot be checked without DNA. The CDR3 region is CSVENREGVTDTQYF.